This TCR beta chain came from a study of blood T cell repertoires in COVID-19. About the study: COVID-19 samples, acute and convalescent, were from the United States, Italy and Spain. T cells, B-cell-depleted T cells, or PBMCs provided the cDNA or gDNA that served as material.

As originally analysed: Using reference gene primer amplification, nucleated cell counts were estimated. Produced via immunoSEQ multiplex PCR; TCRdb's table is partial and in-frame only. V, J and clone size are those of that table, while D and trimming were read from the DNA. The data show over 250,000 clones, nearly 90% seen once. The CDR3 spans 15 residues. Germline assignment: CDR1 LNHDA and CDR2 SQIVND (reference sequence). Trimming stripped 5 bases from V and 0 bases from J, with 8 bases between. Recovered status applied to Cohort 3 donors who had two consecutive negative PCRs. It also applied to those with clearance or with symptom resolution.

The chain carries TRBV19 and TRBJ2-6, with a weak D call TRBD2 (6 bases). This TCR came from an older woman who had recovered from COVID-19. Input material: PBMCs or T cells enriched from blood (not recorded which). CDR3 coding DNA: TGTGCCAGTAGTTTGCGGGACTCTGGGGCCAACGTCCTGACTTTC. Its translation is CASSLRDSGANVLTF. Combining the CDR3 with reference TRBV19 and TRBJ2-6 gives the whole variable domain DGGITQSPKYLFRKEGQNVTLSCEQNLNHDAMYWYRQDPGQGLRLIYYSQIVNDFQKGDIAEGYSVSREKKESFPLTVTSAQKNPTAFYLCASSLRDSGANVLTFGAGSRLTVL.